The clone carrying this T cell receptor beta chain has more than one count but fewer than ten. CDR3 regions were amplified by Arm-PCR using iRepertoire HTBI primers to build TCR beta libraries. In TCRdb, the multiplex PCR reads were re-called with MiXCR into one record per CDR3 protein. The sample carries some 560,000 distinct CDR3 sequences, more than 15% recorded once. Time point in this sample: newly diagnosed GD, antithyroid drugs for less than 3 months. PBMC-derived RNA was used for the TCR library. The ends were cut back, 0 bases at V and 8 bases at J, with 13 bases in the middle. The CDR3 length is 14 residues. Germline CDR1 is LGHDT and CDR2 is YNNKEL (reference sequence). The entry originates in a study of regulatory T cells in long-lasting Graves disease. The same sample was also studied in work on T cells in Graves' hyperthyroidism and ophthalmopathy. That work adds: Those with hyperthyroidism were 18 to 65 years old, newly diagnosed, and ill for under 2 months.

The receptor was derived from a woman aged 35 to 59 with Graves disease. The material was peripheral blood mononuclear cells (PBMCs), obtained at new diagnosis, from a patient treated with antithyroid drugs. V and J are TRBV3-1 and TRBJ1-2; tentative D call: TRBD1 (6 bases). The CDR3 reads CASSQDVAGVGYTF. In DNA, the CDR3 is TGTGCCAGCAGCCAAGATGTCGCAGGGGTCGGCTACACCTTC.